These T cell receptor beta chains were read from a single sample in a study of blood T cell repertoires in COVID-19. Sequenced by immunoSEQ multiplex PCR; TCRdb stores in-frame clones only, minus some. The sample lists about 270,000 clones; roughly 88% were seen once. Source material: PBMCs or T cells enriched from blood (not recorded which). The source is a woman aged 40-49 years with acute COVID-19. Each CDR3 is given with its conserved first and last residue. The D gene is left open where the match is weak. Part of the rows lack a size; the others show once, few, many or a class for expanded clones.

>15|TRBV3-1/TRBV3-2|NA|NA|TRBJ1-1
CASSQGEGLNTEAFF
TGTGCCAGCAGCCAAGGGGAGGGGTTGAACACTGAAGCTTTCTTT
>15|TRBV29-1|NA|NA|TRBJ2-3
CSVVSGPSLSDTQYF
TGCAGCGTTGTTTCAGGCCCCAGTTTATCAGATACGCAGTATTTT
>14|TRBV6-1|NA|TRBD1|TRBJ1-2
CASSEGSFRGGYTF
TGTGCCAGCAGTGAAGGGAGTTTCAGGGGGGGCTACACCTTC
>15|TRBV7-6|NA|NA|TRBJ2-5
CASSQITGLQETQYF
TGTGCCAGCAGCCAAATTACAGGGTTACAAGAGACCCAGTACTTC
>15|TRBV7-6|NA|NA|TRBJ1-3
CASSLDGRVGNTIYF
TGTGCCAGCAGCTTAGATGGCAGGGTAGGAAACACCATATATTTT
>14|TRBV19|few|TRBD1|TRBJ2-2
CASSQYRGTGELFF
TGTGCCAGTAGCCAATACAGGGGGACCGGGGAGCTGTTTTTT
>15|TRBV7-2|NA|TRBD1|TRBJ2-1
CASSHGTGPHNEQFF
TGTGCCAGCAGCCATGGGACAGGGCCCCACAATGAGCAGTTCTTC
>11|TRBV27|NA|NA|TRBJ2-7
CASSSSYEQYF
TGTGCCAGCAGTTCGTCCTACGAGCAGTACTTC
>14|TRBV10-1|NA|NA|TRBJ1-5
CARETGVRDQPQHF
TGCGCCAGGGAGACAGGCGTTAGGGATCAGCCCCAGCATTTT
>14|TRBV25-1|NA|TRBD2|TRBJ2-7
CASSGSGRAREQYF
TGTGCCAGCAGTGGGAGCGGGAGGGCCCGCGAGCAGTACTTC
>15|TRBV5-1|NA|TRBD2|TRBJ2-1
CASSLTAGNYNEQFF
TGCGCCAGCAGCTTAACAGCGGGGAACTACAATGAGCAGTTCTTC
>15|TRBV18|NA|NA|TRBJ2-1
CASSPQRSSYNEQFF
TGTGCCAGCTCACCACAGCGATCCTCCTACAATGAGCAGTTCTTC
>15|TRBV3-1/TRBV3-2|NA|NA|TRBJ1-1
CASSQYYWQNTEAFF
TGTGCCAGCAGCCAGTATTATTGGCAGAACACTGAAGCTTTCTTT
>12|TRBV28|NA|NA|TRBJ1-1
CASSTGNTEAFF
TGTGCCAGCAGCACAGGGAACACTGAAGCTTTCTTT
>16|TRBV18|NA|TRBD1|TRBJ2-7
CASSPTTGGSTYEQYF
TGTGCCAGCTCACCCACAACAGGGGGCTCTACCTACGAGCAGTACTTC